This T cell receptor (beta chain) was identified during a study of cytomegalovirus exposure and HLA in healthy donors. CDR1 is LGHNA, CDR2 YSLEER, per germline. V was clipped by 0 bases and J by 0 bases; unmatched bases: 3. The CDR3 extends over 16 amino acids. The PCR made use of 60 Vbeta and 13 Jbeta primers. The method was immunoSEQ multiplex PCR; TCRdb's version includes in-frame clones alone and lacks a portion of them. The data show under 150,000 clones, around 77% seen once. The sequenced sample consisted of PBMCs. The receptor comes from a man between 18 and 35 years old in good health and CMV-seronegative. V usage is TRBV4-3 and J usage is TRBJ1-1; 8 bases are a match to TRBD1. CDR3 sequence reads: CASSQDRTGLNTEAFF. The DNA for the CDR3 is TGCGCCAGCAGCCAAGACCGGACAGGGCTGAACACTGAAGCTTTCTTT.